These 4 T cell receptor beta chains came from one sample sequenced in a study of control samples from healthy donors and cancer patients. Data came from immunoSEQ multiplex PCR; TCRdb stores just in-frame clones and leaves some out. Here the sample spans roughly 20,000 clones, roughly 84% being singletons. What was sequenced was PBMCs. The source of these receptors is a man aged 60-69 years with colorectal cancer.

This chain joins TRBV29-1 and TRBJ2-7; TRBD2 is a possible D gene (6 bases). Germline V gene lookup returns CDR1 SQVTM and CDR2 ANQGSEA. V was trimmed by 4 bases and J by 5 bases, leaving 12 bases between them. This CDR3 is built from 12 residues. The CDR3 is CSVVGTGDEQYV. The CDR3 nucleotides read TGCAGCGTTGTCGGCACGGGGGACGAGCAGTACGTC.

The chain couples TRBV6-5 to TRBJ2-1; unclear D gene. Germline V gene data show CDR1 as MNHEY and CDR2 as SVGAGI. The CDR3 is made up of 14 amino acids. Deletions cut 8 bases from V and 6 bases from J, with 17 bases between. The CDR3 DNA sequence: TGTGCCAGCTCCAGCAGGTCTCAAATCAATGAGCAGTTCTTC. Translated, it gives CASSSRSQINEQFF.

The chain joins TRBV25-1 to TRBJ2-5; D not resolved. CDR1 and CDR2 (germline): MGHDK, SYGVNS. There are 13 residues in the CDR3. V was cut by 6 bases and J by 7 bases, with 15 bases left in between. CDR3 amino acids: CASSQDGPGTQYF. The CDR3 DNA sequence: TGTGCCAGCAGCCAAGACGGTCCGGGGACCCAGTACTTC.

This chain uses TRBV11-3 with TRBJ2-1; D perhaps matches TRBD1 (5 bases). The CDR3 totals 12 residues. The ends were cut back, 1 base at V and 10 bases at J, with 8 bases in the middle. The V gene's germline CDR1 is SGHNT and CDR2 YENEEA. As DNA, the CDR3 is TGTGCCAGCAGCTTAGTATCAGGGGAGCAGTTCTTC. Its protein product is CASSLVSGEQFF.